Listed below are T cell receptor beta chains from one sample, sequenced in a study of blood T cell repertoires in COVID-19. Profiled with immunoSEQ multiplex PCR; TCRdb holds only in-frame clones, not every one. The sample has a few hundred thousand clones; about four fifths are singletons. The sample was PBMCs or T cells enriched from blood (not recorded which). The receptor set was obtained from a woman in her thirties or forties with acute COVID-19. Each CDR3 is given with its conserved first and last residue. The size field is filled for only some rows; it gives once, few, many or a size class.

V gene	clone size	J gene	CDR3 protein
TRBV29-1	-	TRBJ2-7	CSVFDRGHDEQYF
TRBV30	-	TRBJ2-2	CAWEQGVNTGELFF
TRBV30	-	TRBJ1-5	CAWAPGGRQPQHF
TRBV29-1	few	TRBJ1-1	CSVVRGSTEAFF
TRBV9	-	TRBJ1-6	CASSRGNSPLHF
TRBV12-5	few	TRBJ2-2	CASGPEEGTGELFF
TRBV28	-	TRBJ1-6	CASRGFYNSPLHF
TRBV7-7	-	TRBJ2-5	CASSGTGGRETQYF
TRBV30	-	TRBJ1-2	CAWGDSLYGYTF
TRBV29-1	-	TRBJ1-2	CSYPVQLFLNYGYTF
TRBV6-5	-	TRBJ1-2	CASISSGTGGHGYTF
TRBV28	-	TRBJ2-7	CASSPPPGTPGPYEQYF
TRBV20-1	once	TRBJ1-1	CSARTGGPAFF
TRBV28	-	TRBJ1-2	CASREETQGYGYTF
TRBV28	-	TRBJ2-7	CASSLWGGSSSYEQYF
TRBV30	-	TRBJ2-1	CAWSELAGAREQFF
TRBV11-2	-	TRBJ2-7	CASSHGQNYEQYF
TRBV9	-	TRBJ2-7	CASSVALDNEQYF
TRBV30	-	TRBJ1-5	CAWSGPVGNQPQHF
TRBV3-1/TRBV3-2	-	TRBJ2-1	CASSRASGGAEEQFF
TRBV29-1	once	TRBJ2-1	CSVGQTYNEQFF
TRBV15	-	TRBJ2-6	CATSRDRVGANVLTF
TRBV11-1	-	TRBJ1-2	CASSYNGDGYTF
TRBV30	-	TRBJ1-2	CAWRPAGLGYGYTF
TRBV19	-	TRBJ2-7	CASSIVGRGEQYF
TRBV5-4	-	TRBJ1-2	CASSRRGGMASDTF
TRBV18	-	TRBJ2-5	CASSPGLAEGTQYF
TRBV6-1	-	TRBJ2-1	CASSATPGLAGGGNEQFF
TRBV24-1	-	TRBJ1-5	CATRGQVNQPQHF